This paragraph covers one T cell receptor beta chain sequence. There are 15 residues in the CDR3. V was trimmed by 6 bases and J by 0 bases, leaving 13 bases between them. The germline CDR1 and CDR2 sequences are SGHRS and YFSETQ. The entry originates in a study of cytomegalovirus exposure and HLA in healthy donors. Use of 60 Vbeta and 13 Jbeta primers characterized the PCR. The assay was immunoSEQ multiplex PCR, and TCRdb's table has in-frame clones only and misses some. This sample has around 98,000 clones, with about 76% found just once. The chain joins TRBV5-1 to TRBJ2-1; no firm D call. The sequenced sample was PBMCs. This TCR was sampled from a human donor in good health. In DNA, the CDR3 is TGCGCCAGCACCTCAGTGATAAGCTCCTACAATGAGCAGTTCTTC. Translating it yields CASTSVISSYNEQFF.